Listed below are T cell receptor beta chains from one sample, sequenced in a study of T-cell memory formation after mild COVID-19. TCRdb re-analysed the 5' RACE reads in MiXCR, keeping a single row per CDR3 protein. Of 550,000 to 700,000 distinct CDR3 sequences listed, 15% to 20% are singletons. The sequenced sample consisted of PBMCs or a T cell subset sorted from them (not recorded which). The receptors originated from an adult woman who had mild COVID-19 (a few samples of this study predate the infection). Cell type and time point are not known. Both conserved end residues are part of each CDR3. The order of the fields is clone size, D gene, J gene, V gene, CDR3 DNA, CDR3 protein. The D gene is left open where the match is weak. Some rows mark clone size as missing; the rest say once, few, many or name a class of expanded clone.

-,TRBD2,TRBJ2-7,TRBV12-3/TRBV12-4,TGTGCCAGCAGTTCGCTCCCCGGGACTAGCGGGTCCCACGAGCAGTACTTC,CASSSLPGTSGSHEQYF
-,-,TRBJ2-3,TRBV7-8,TGTGCCAGCAGCTCGGACTCACGGTTTCGCACAGATACGCAGTATTTT,CASSSDSRFRTDTQYF
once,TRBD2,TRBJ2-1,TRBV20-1,TGCAGTGCAGGCGGTACGGGACTAGCGGGGAGCTCCTACAATGAGCAGTTCTTC,CSAGGTGLAGSSYNEQFF
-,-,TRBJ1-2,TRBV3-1,TGTGCCAGCAGCCAGTCGCAGGGCAGGGGCTACACCTTC,CASSQSQGRGYTF
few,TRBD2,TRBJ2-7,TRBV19,TGTGCCAGTACCCCACGGACTAGCGGGAGGGCAGTGGACGAGCAGTACTTC,CASTPRTSGRAVDEQYF
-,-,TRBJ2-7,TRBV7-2,TGTGCCAGCAGCTTGTTGCTTTCGGAGAGCTCCTACGAGCAGTACTTC,CASSLLLSESSYEQYF
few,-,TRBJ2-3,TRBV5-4,TGTGCCGGTCGGGAGATAGCGACAGATACGCAGTATTTT,CAGREIATDTQYF
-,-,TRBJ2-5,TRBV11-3,TGTGCCAGCAGCCCCGACCCCGGGGAGACCCAGTACTTC,CASSPDPGETQYF
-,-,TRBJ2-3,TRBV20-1,TGCAGTGCTAACTTTATCGGGAGACTAGGTGGGTCGCAGTATTTT,CSANFIGRLGGSQYF
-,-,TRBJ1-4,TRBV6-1,TGTGCCAGCAAAATCGGGGGACCAGGGGAAAAACTGTTTTTT,CASKIGGPGEKLFF
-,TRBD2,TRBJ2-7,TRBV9,TGTGCCAGCAGCGTCGGTAGCGGGCCCTACGAGCAGTACTTC,CASSVGSGPYEQYF
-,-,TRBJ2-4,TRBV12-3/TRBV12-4,TGTGCCAGCAGTTTTTTTACTCACTCGGGCAAAAACATTCAGTACTTC,CASSFFTHSGKNIQYF
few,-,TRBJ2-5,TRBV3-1,TGTGCCAGCAGCCAAGATACAATCAGCGGCCAAGAGACCCAGTACTTC,CASSQDTISGQETQYF
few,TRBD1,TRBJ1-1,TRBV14,TGTGCCAGCAGCCGAGAGACAGGGGTGGGCACTGAAGCTTTCTTT,CASSRETGVGTEAFF
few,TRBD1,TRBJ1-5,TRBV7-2,TGTGCCAGCAGCACCCGGGACAGCAGTAGCAATCAGCCCCAGCATTTT,CASSTRDSSSNQPQHF
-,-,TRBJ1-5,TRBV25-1,TGTGCCAGCGAGGGGTTGGATCAGCCCCAGCATTTT,CASEGLDQPQHF
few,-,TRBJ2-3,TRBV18,TGTGCCAGCGCCACCTACACAGATACGCAGTATTTT,CASATYTDTQYF
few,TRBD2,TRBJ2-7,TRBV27,TGTGCCAGCGCGGACGGGAGGGGACCCTACGAGCAGTACTTC,CASADGRGPYEQYF
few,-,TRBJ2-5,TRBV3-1,TGTGCCAGCAGCCAAGATCCCGCGGGACTGGCGGAGACCCAGTACTTC,CASSQDPAGLAETQYF
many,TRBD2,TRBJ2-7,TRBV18,TGTGCCAGCTCAAGCATCGGGGGGACGACCTCGGGCTCCTACGAGCAGTACTTC,CASSSIGGTTSGSYEQYF
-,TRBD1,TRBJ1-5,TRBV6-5,TGTGCCAGCAGCCGTAAGACAGGGGGCAGCAATCAGCCCCAGCATTTT,CASSRKTGGSNQPQHF
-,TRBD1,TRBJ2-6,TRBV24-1,TGTGCCACTTCCTGGGAGAGGGACAGGGGCTCTGGGGCCAACGTCCTGACTTTC,CATSWERDRGSGANVLTF
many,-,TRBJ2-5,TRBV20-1,TGCAGTGCCAAGACCTCACATGGTCCCCAAGAGACCCAGTACTTC,CSAKTSHGPQETQYF
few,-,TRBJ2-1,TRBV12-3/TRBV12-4,TGTGCCAGCAACCTTGTAGGAGGGTCCAATGAGCAGTTCTTC,CASNLVGGSNEQFF
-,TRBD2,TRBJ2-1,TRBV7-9,TGTGCCAGCAGCCTGCGGGAGGGCCTGGGCAATGAGCAGTTCTTC,CASSLREGLGNEQFF
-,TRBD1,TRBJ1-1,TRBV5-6,TGTGCCAGCAGCCGTACTCTCGACAGGGTTAAAACTGAAGCTTTCTTT,CASSRTLDRVKTEAFF
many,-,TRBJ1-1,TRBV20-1,TGCAGTGCTAGCTCGGGTTCCCCCACTGAAGCTTTCTTT,CSASSGSPTEAFF
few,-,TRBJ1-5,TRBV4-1,TGCGCCAGCAGCCCCGGGATCCTCAATCAGCCCCAGCATTTT,CASSPGILNQPQHF
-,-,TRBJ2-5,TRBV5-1,TGCGCCAGCAGGGGTCTCAGCGGAGAGACCCAGTACTTC,CASRGLSGETQYF
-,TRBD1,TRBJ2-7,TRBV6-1,TGTGCCAGCAGTGAATGGGACAGGGTCAACGAGCAGTACTTC,CASSEWDRVNEQYF
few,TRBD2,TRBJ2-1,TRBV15,TGTGCCACCAGCGAGACTAGCGGGGCCTATGAGCAGTTCTTC,CATSETSGAYEQFF
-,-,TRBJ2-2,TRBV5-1,TGCGCCAGCAGCTCGGACAGGAACACCGGGGAGCTGTTTTTT,CASSSDRNTGELFF
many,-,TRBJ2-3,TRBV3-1,TGTGCCAGCAGCCATGGCACAGATACGCAGTATTTT,CASSHGTDTQYF
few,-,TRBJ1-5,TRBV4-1,TGCGCCAGCAGCCAAGATGTTTCGGTCAATCAGCCCCAGCATTTT,CASSQDVSVNQPQHF
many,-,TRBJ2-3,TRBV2,TGTGCCAGCAGGACCACAGATACGCAGTATTTT,CASRTTDTQYF
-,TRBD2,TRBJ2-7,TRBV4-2,TGTGCCAGCAGCCGAACCCAGGCCCCCGGGACTAGCGGGGGGCTACCCTACGAGCAGTACTTC,CASSRTQAPGTSGGLPYEQYF
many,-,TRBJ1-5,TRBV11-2,TGTGCCAGCAGCTTAGAGACGGGTCAGCCCCAGCATTTT,CASSLETGQPQHF
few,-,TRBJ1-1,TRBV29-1,TGCAGCGTTGAATCGAAGGTGGGGACTGAAGCTTTCTTT,CSVESKVGTEAFF
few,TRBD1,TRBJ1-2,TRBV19,TGTGCCAGTAGTATCTACAGGGGAGGTTATGGCTACACCTTC,CASSIYRGGYGYTF
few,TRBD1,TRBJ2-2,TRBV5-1,TGCGCCAGCAGCTCAGCCCGACAGGGGGTTAACACCGGGGAGCTGTTTTTT,CASSSARQGVNTGELFF
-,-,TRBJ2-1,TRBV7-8,TGTGCCAGCAGCTCCAAATTACAGGGAAGCGCCTACAATGAGCAGTTCTTC,CASSSKLQGSAYNEQFF
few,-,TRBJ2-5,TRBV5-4,TGTGCCAGCAGCTTGGGATGGCAGGGAGAGACCCAGTACTTC,CASSLGWQGETQYF
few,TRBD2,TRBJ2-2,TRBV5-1,TGCGCCAGCAGGATAACGGGAGGAGGCACCGGGGAGCTGTTTTTT,CASRITGGGTGELFF
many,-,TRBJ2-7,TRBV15,TGTGCCACCAGCAGATCATTGGGCTACGAGCAGTACTTC,CATSRSLGYEQYF
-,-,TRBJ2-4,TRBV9,TGTGCCAGCAGCCCCGGACTGACTCTAGCCAAAAACATTCAGTACTTC,CASSPGLTLAKNIQYF
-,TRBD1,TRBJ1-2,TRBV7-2,TGTGCCAGCAGCTCCTCACAGGGGGTGGAAGGCTACACCTTC,CASSSSQGVEGYTF
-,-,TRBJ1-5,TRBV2,TGTGCCAGCAGTGAGGCCGCGGGGGAGCCCCAGCATTTT,CASSEAAGEPQHF
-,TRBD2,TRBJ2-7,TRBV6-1,TGTGCCAGCAGTCCACTAGCGGGAGTCACCCGGGAGCAGTACTTC,CASSPLAGVTREQYF
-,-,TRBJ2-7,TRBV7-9,TGTGCCAGCAGCTTAGTCCCAGGACCCACCTACGAGCAGTACTTC,CASSLVPGPTYEQYF
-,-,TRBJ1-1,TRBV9,TGTGCCAGCAGCGTAGGGGGGTTCCAAGGTGAAGCTTTCTTT,CASSVGGFQGEAFF
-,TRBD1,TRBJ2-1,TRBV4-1,TGCGCCAGCAGCCCCGGACAGGGGGCCAATGAGCAGTTCTTC,CASSPGQGANEQFF
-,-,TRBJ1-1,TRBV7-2,TGTGCCAGCAGCTTAGTGGCAGGCCAAGGGACTGAAGCTTTCTTT,CASSLVAGQGTEAFF
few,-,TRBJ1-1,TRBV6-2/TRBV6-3,TGTGCCAGCAGTTACGGGGACATCCGCGGCACTGAAGCTTTCTTT,CASSYGDIRGTEAFF
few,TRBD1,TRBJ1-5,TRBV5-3,TGTGCCAGAAGCCCCCACGGTGGACAGGGGAATCAGCCCCAGCATTTT,CARSPHGGQGNQPQHF
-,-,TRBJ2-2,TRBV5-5,TGTGCCAGCAGCTTGGTCCAATCCCTACCCGGGGAGCTGTTTTTT,CASSLVQSLPGELFF
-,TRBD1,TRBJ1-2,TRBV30,TGTGCCTGGAGTGCCACAGGGGGCTATGGCTACACCTTC,CAWSATGGYGYTF
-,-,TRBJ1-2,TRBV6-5,TGTGCCAGCAGTTACTCCCAGACGCAATCAGGGTATGGCTACACCTTC,CASSYSQTQSGYGYTF
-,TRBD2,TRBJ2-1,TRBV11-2,TGTGCCAGCAGTTACATAGCGGGGCTGGGGCCAGGCTCCTACAATGAGCAGTTCTTC,CASSYIAGLGPGSYNEQFF
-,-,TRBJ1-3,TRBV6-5,TGTGCCAGCAGTTTGGACACAACTGGAAACACCATATATTTT,CASSLDTTGNTIYF